This T cell receptor beta chain comes out of a study of Ad26.COV2.S vaccination and SARS-CoV-2 variants. The wider study: The authors gave Ad26.COV2.S intramuscularly, either once or twice 56 days apart. Study-wide findings and caveats: Vaccinated and placebo-treated recipients had similar non-spike TCR breadth.

This clone was seen more than once but under ten times. Its specificity is unknown. As to treatment: approximately 18 received Ad26.COV2.S at low or high dose, single or two shots; about 5 received placebo; per-sample allocation not given. Repertoires come from day 63 after the first vaccine or placebo injection. This CDR3 has 12 residues. Germline CDR1 MNHEY, CDR2 SVGAGI. V was pared by 5 bases and J by 10 bases, with 7 bases of the junction left unmatched. The method was immunoSEQ multiplex PCR; TCRdb's version includes in-frame clones alone and lacks a portion of them. The sample consists of around 450,000 clones, about 91% of them appearing once.

Sequences were derived from peripheral blood, sampled in a trial of Ad26.COV2.S vaccine versus placebo. This receptor was obtained from a person between 18 and 59 years old who received the Ad26.COV2.S COVID-19 vaccine or a placebo. This sequence joins TRBV6-5 and TRBJ1-1; 7 nucleotides line up with TRBD1. CDR3 region: CASSPRQGGAFF. CDR3 DNA sequence: TGTGCCAGCAGTCCCCGACAGGGTGGAGCTTTCTTT.